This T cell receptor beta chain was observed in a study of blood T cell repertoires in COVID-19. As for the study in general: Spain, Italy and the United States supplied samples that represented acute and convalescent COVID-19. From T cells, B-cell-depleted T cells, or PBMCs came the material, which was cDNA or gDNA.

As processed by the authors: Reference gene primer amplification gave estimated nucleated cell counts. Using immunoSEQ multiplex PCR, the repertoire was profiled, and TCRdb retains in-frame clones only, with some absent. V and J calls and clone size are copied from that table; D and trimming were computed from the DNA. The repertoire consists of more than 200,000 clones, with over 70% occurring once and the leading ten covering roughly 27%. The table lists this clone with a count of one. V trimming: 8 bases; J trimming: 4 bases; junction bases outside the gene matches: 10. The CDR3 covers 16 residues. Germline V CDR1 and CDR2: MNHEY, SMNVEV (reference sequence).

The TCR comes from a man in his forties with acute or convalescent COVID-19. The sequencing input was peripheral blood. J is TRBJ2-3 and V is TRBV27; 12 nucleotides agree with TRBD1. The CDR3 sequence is CASLYPGTGGSDTQYF. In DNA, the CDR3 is TGTGCCAGCTTGTACCCCGGGACAGGGGGCTCAGATACGCAGTATTTT.